This entry concerns a single T cell receptor (beta chain). The antigen is undetermined. This sample was taken from a study of cytomegalovirus exposure and HLA in healthy donors. CDR1 is MNHNY, CDR2 SVGAGI, per germline (reference sequence). Germline trimming cut 5 bases from V and 5 bases from J; bases unmatched to any gene: 12. This CDR3 has 16 amino acids. PCR used 60 Vbeta primers and 13 Jbeta primers. The method was immunoSEQ multiplex PCR; TCRdb's version includes in-frame clones alone and lacks a portion of them. This sample has 130,000 to 150,000 clones, with roughly 75% found just once. The study's findings and limits: The study listed under 200 cytomegalovirus-associated TCR beta chains. A later examination showed that TCR association rates differed by HLA locus, with DRB1 most and HLA-C fewest. High sensitivity and specificity were reportedly achieved when the classifier diagnosed cytomegalovirus status. Earlier findings revealed that most TCR beta V segments proved productive either about 87% or about 30% of the time.

The J gene is TRBJ2-5, the V gene TRBV6-6; TRBD1 matches at 9 bases. Sequences were obtained from PBMCs. This TCR derives from a man in his forties in good health and CMV-seropositive. The CDR3 DNA is TGTGCCAGCAGTCCCATTACCGGGACAGGGTTTGAGACCCAGTACTTC. Its translation is CASSPITGTGFETQYF.